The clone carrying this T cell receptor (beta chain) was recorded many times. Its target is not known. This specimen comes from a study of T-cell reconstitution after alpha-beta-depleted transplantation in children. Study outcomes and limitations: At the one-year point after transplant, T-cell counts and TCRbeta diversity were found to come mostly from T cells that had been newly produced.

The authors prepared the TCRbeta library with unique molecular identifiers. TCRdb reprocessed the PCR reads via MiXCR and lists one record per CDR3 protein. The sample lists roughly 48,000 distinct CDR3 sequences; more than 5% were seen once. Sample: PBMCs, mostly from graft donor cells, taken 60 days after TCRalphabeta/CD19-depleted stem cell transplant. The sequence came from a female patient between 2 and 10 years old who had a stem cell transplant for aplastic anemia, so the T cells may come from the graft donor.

Here the CDR3 DNA reads TGTGCCAGCTCACCGCAGGGCACAGATACGCAGTATTTT. Residues: CASSPQGTDTQYF. V usage is TRBV18 and J usage is TRBJ2-3, with D unclear. Trimming left V 3 bases short and J 1 base short, with 5 bases between. The CDR3 has 13 residues. CDR1 and CDR2 (germline): KGHSH, LQKENI.